This T cell receptor (beta chain) was sequenced during a study of T cell therapy after organ transplantation. Whole-study context: Blood for the short-term post-therapy sample came 4 to 8 weeks after therapy. Study outcomes and limitations: Poor CD8+ T cell yield may explain few expansions in nonresponders. CD8 clonality fold change after therapy inversely tracked pretherapy clonality.

CDR1 and CDR2 from the germline V gene are LGHNA and YSLEER. This CDR3 has 14 amino acids. The ends lost 1 base at V and 5 bases at J; junction bases unmatched: 4. Sequencing was performed with immunoSEQ multiplex PCR; in TCRdb, only in-frame clones are kept and a portion is missing. The repertoire holds 20,000 or so clones, with about four fifths as singletons. This clone rates as large (0.1 to 1%). Its cognate antigen is unknown. This sample's time point: 4-8 weeks after completion of therapy. Here the sequenced sample was CD8+ T cells from blood, taken after autologous CMV-specific T cell therapy. This clonotype was sampled from a human patient who had received a solid organ transplant and had CMV disease. Part of the T cell pool may stem from the graft donor. The V gene is TRBV4-3, the J gene TRBJ2-7; 8 bases map to TRBD1. Here the CDR3 DNA reads TGCGCCAGCAGCCAAGGGCAGGGGGCTAACGAGCAGTACTTC. Its translation: CASSQGQGANEQYF.